These T cell receptor beta chains were read from a single sample in a study of CD8 T cells in ankylosing spondylitis. TCRdb called the 5' RACE reads again in MiXCR, with one record for every CDR3 protein. This sample has 350,000 or so distinct CDR3 sequences, with 9.5% to 13% found just once. Sequencing was done on a sample of blood, either unsorted or a sorted T cell fraction (not recorded which). The receptors were sampled from a female donor with ankylosing spondylitis or in good health (not recorded which). Both conserved end residues are part of each CDR3. A D gene is named only where the DNA matches it firmly. Clone size, where shown, is once, few, many, or a class for clones that have expanded.

cdr3_nt | cdr3_aa | v_call | d_call | j_call | clone_size
TGTGCCAGCAGTTTGAGGCAGACCCAGTACTTC | CASSLRQTQYF | TRBV12-3/TRBV12-4 | - | TRBJ2-5 | -
TGCAGTGCTCGACCCGGACAGGGGCGATTCAATCAGCCCCAGCATTTT | CSARPGQGRFNQPQHF | TRBV20-1 | TRBD1 | TRBJ1-5 | many
TGTGCCAGCAGCGTCCGTCTAGCGGGAGAGGGGAATGAGCAGTTCTTC | CASSVRLAGEGNEQFF | TRBV11-2 | TRBD2 | TRBJ2-1 | -
TGCGCCAGCAGCGGCAGGGTAGATACGCAGTATTTT | CASSGRVDTQYF | TRBV5-1 | - | TRBJ2-3 | many
TGCGCCAGCAGCGTTCGTAGCGTGAGGTACAATGAGCAGTTCTTC | CASSVRSVRYNEQFF | TRBV5-1 | - | TRBJ2-1 | -
TGTGCCATCAGTGTCAATAGCGCGGAGACCCAGTACTTC | CAISVNSAETQYF | TRBV10-3 | - | TRBJ2-5 | many
TGCAGTGCTCCCGGGACAGGATCCTACGAGCAGTACTTC | CSAPGTGSYEQYF | TRBV20-1 | TRBD1 | TRBJ2-7 | many
TGCAGCGTTGAGGTGACAGCACTCGGGACCCAGTACTTC | CSVEVTALGTQYF | TRBV29-1 | - | TRBJ2-5 | many
TGTGCCAGCAGTTATCAGTCCTACGAGCAGTACTTC | CASSYQSYEQYF | TRBV6-2/TRBV6-3 | - | TRBJ2-7 | many
TGCAGTGCTAGAGCGGCTAGCGGCCGCCTCAATGAGCAGTTCTTC | CSARAASGRLNEQFF | TRBV20-1 | TRBD2 | TRBJ2-1 | many
TGCAGTGCTGCCACCCGACTAGCGGGAACCACAGATACGCAGTATTTT | CSAATRLAGTTDTQYF | TRBV20-1 | TRBD2 | TRBJ2-3 | many